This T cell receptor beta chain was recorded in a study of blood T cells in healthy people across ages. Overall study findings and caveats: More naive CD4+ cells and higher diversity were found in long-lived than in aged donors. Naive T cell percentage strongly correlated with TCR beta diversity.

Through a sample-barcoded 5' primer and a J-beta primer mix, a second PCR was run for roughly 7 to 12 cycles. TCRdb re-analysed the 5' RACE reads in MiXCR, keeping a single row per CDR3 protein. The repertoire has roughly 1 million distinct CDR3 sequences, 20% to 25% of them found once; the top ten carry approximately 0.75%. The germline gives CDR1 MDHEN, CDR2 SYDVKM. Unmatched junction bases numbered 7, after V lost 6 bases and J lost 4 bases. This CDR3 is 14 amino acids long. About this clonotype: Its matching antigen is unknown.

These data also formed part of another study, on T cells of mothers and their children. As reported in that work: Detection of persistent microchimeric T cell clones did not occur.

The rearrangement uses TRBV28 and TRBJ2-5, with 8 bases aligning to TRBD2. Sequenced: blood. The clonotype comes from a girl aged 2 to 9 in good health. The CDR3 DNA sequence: TGTGCCAGCAGGAGCGGGAGAGTCGTAGAGACCCAGTACTTC. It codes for CASRSGRVVETQYF.